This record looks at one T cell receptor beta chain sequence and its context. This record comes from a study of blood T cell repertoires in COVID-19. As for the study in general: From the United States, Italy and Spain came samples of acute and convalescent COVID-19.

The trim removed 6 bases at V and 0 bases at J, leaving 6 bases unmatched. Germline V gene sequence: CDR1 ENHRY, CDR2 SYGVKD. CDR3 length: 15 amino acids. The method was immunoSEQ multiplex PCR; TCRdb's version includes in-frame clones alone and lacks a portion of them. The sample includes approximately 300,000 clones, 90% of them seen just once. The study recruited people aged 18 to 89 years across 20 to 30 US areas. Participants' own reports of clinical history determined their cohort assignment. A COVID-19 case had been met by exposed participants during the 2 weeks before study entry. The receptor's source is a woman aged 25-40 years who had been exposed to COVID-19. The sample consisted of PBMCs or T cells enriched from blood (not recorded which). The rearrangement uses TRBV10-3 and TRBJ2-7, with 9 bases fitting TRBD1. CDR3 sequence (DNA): TGTGCCATCAGCCCCGGGACAGGGATCTCCTACGAGCAGTACTTC. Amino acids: CAISPGTGISYEQYF.